This TCR beta chain is drawn from a study of beta chain features in type 1 diabetes. About this clone: The antigen is undetermined.

Expressed TCRB transcripts got sequenced, as all isolated RNA was reverse transcribed. Libraries were prepared by immunoSEQ multiplex PCR; TCRdb keeps only in-frame clonotypes and omits some of them. Seen here are 300,000 to 350,000 clones, around a fifth observed once, and the top ten hold approximately 0.046%. Notes on the study in general: Resolution of whether HLA type affects TCRB rearrangement was not achieved here.

CDR3 length: 15 amino acids. Germline-derived CDR1 and CDR2 are SEHNR and FQNEAQ (reference sequence). The J segment lost 7 bases and the V segment lost 5 bases, leaving 9 bases of the junction unmatched. The clonotype originates from a woman aged 18 to 35 in good health. What was sequenced was naive CD4+ T cells from blood. The chain uses TRBV7-9 and TRBJ1-2; 11 bases match TRBD1. CDR3 residues: CASSPTLDRGPGYTF. The CDR3 DNA follows: TGTGCCAGCAGCCCTACCCTGGACAGGGGGCCTGGCTACACCTTC.